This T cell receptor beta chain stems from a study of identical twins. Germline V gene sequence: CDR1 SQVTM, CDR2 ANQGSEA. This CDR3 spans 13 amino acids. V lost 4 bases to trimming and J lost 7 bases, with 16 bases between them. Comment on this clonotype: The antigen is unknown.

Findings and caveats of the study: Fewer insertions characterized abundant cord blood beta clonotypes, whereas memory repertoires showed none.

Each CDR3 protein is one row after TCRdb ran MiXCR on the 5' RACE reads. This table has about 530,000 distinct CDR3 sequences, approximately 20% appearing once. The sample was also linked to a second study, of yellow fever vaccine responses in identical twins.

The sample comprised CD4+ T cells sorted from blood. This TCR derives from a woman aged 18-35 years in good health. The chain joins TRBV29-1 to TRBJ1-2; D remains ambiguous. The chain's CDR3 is CSVGLKGSFGYTF. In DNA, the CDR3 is TGCAGCGTTGGGCTTAAGGGCAGTTTTGGCTACACCTTC.